This paragraph reports one T cell receptor beta chain. This entry comes from a study of PD-L1 blockade in urothelial cancer. About the study: A median of 141,255 T cells was found in the blood samples.

Time point denoted: pretreatment peripheral blood. Looked up from germline, CDR1 is SEHNR and CDR2 is FQNEAQ (reference sequence). The V end was cut by 4 bases, the J end by 2 bases, with 8 bases between. This CDR3 spans 13 amino acids. TCRdb's table, derived via immunoSEQ multiplex PCR, lists solely in-frame clones and lacks some. Of some 71,000 clones listed, roughly 86% were seen once; the top ten hold more than 13%. The sequence came from a man aged 55 to 70 with urothelial cancer. Sequenced here: PBMCs, sampled around atezolizumab (anti-PD-L1) treatment. The chain uses TRBV7-9 and TRBJ1-2; D gene ambiguous. Here the CDR3 DNA reads TGTGCCAGCAGCTATGGGCAGAACTATGGCTACACCTTC. As protein: CASSYGQNYGYTF.